These T cell receptor beta chains were read from a single sample in a study of blood T cell repertoires in COVID-19. Produced via immunoSEQ multiplex PCR; TCRdb's table is partial and in-frame only. The table includes about 330,000 clones, 65% to 90% detected once. The specimen was peripheral blood. The source of these receptors is a human donor in a cohort sampled during active COVID-19. Each CDR3 is given with its conserved first and last residue. The D gene is left open where the match is weak. Size tells how often a clone was seen (once, few, many) or the class of an expanded clone, and some rows leave it out.

clone size	J gene	D gene	V gene	CDR3 protein	CDR3 DNA
few	TRBJ2-1	TRBD1	TRBV4-2	CASSPGDRDIVEQFF	TGTGCCAGCAGCCCGGGGGACAGGGACATTGTTGAGCAGTTCTTC
.	TRBJ2-5	TRBD1	TRBV5-1	CASSQEQGTEETQYF	TGCGCCAGCAGCCAGGAACAGGGGACGGAGGAGACCCAGTACTTC
few	TRBJ2-2	.	TRBV4-1	CASSQEPRGGYTGELFF	TGCGCCAGCAGCCAAGAACCACGAGGAGGTTATACCGGGGAGCTGTTTTTT
.	TRBJ2-1	.	TRBV7-9	CASSLGPAEGSSYNEQFF	TGTGCCAGCAGCTTAGGTCCTGCAGAGGGCAGCTCCTACAATGAGCAGTTCTTC
few	TRBJ1-5	TRBD1	TRBV19	CASSAGTGRFQPQHF	TGTGCCAGTAGTGCAGGGACAGGGAGATTCCAGCCCCAGCATTTT
.	TRBJ2-2	.	TRBV6-6	CASSYSAAGELFF	TGTGCCAGCAGTTACTCAGCCGCCGGGGAGCTGTTTTTT
.	TRBJ2-1	TRBD1	TRBV24-1	CATSGPGQGNNEQFF	TGTGCCACCAGTGGGCCGGGACAGGGGAACAATGAGCAGTTCTTC
.	TRBJ2-3	.	TRBV19	CASRPGTGTPEYDTQYF	TGTGCCAGTAGGCCAGGAACCGGGACTCCTGAATATGATACGCAGTATTTT
once	TRBJ1-2	TRBD1	TRBV5-1	CASSLAISQTGANGYTF	TGCGCCAGCAGCTTGGCCATCTCACAGACAGGGGCTAATGGCTACACCTTC
.	TRBJ2-7	TRBD1	TRBV30	CAWRRTGDSTYEQYF	TGTGCCTGGAGGCGGACAGGGGATTCCACCTACGAGCAGTACTTC
.	TRBJ1-2	TRBD1	TRBV11-2	CASSLDPTGGDGYTF	TGTGCCAGCAGCTTAGATCCGACAGGGGGTGATGGCTACACCTTC